This TCR beta chain was found in a study of T-cell reconstitution after alpha-beta-depleted transplantation in children. Unique molecular identifiers were used in preparing the TCRbeta library. TCRdb passed the PCR reads through MiXCR, listing each CDR3 protein once. Of about 610,000 distinct CDR3 sequences in the sample, roughly 10% were seen once. This clonotype was found a few times. V gave up 5 bases and J gave up 3 bases, with 20 bases separating them. CDR1 and CDR2 from the germline V gene are SGHTA and FQGNSA. The CDR3 length is 17 residues. The receptor was derived from a human donor who donated a stem cell graft to a child with acute myeloid leukemia. This chain uses TRBV7-2 with TRBJ1-3, with a possible D match to TRBD1 (6 bases). This sample comprised PBMCs from the stem cell graft donor, obtained from the stem cell graft. CDR3 sequence reads: CASSPPYRDPNGNTIYF. In nucleotides, the CDR3 is TGTGCCAGCAGCCCCCCTTACAGGGATCCGAATGGAAACACCATATATTTT.